This TCR beta chain appears in the sequencing data of a study of blood T cell repertoires in COVID-19. CDR1 is SGHRS and CDR2 is YFSETQ in the germline V gene. Trimming took off 3 bases at V and 7 bases at J, with 23 bases between the two ends. This CDR3 is built from 17 residues. This clone appeared a single time. TCRdb's copy holds only in-frame clones and misses some; the assay was immunoSEQ multiplex PCR. The sample lists approximately 480,000 clones, approximately 90% occurring once. This sequence joins TRBV5-1 and TRBJ2-1; D may be TRBD1 (6 bases). This TCR came from a woman younger than 30 who had recovered from COVID-19. Source material: PBMCs or T cells enriched from blood (not recorded which). This CDR3 is CASSWNLGQITWNEQFF. In DNA form, the CDR3 reads TGCGCCAGCAGCTGGAACCTCGGACAGATCACCTGGAATGAGCAGTTCTTC.